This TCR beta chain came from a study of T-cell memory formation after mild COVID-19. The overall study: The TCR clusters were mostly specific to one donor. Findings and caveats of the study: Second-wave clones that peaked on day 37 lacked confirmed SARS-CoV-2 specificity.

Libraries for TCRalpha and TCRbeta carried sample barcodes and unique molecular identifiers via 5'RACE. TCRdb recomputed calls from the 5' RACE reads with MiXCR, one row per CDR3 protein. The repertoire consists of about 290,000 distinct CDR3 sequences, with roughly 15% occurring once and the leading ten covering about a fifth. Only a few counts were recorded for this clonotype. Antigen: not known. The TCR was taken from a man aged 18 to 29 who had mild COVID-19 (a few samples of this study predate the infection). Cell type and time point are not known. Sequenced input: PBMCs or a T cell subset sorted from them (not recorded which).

CDR3 DNA: TGCGCCAGCAGCTGGGCGGGGGGGCCAGATACGCAGTATTTT. Encoded protein: CASSWAGGPDTQYF. The chain employs TRBV5-1 and TRBJ2-3, with TRBD2 identical over 9 bases. This CDR3 has 14 amino acids. Germline V CDR1 and CDR2: SGHRS, YFSETQ. J was trimmed by 4 bases and V by 3 bases; bases with no gene match: 3.